Listed below are T cell receptor beta chains from one sample, sequenced in a study of cytomegalovirus exposure and HLA in healthy donors. Here immunoSEQ multiplex PCR was the method, and the copy in TCRdb shows in-frame clones only, minus some. The repertoire holds 100,000 to 150,000 clones, with around four fifths as singletons. Sequencing was performed on PBMCs. These receptors were taken from a male donor in good health and CMV-seronegative. CDR3s include the opening cysteine and the closing phenylalanine or tryptophan. The D gene is left open where the match is weak. Size values are once, few and many counts, or a class for expanded clones, and some rows have none.

V gene: TRBV7-2; D gene: TRBD2; J gene: TRBJ2-3; clone size: -; CDR3 protein: CASSFRTSGGDTQYF; CDR3 DNA: TGTGCCAGCAGCTTCCGGACTAGCGGGGGGGATACGCAGTATTTT
V gene: TRBV25-1; D gene: TRBD2; J gene: TRBJ2-5; clone size: -; CDR3 protein: CASSESLAGGLETQYF; CDR3 DNA: TGTGCCAGCAGTGAATCACTAGCGGGAGGGCTGGAGACCCAGTACTTC
V gene: TRBV6-1; D gene: TRBD1; J gene: TRBJ2-7; clone size: -; CDR3 protein: CASSVWDRFEQYF; CDR3 DNA: TGTGCCAGCAGTGTTTGGGACAGGTTCGAGCAGTACTTC
V gene: TRBV28; D gene: TRBD2; J gene: TRBJ2-3; clone size: -; CDR3 protein: CASSLYRGEDTQYF; CDR3 DNA: TGTGCCAGCAGTTTATACCGGGGGGAAGATACGCAGTATTTT
V gene: TRBV28; D gene: -; J gene: TRBJ2-7; clone size: -; CDR3 protein: CASSLGGREQYF; CDR3 DNA: TGTGCCAGCAGCCTGGGGGGGCGCGAGCAGTACTTC
V gene: TRBV7-3; D gene: -; J gene: TRBJ2-5; clone size: -; CDR3 protein: CASSFKMGPPGEETQYF; CDR3 DNA: TGTGCCAGCAGCTTCAAAATGGGACCCCCAGGGGAAGAGACCCAGTACTTC
V gene: TRBV4-3; D gene: TRBD1; J gene: TRBJ2-5; clone size: -; CDR3 protein: CASSRRDSQAETQYF; CDR3 DNA: TGCGCCAGCAGCCGCCGGGACAGTCAGGCAGAGACCCAGTACTTC
V gene: TRBV19; D gene: -; J gene: TRBJ2-7; clone size: -; CDR3 protein: CASSSSWARVKDEQYF; CDR3 DNA: TGTGCCAGTAGCTCTTCCTGGGCCAGGGTGAAAGACGAGCAGTACTTC
V gene: TRBV6-6; D gene: TRBD1; J gene: TRBJ1-1; clone size: -; CDR3 protein: CASSTINRDRGLGAFF; CDR3 DNA: TGTGCCAGCAGTACTATTAACCGGGACAGGGGGCTCGGAGCTTTCTTT
V gene: TRBV5-1; D gene: -; J gene: TRBJ1-1; clone size: -; CDR3 protein: CASSLDPGGLTEAFF; CDR3 DNA: TGCGCCAGCAGCTTGGACCCCGGTGGTCTCACTGAAGCTTTCTTT
V gene: TRBV27; D gene: TRBD2; J gene: TRBJ2-5; clone size: -; CDR3 protein: CAARKSGGRAGETQYF; CDR3 DNA: TGTGCCGCCAGAAAATCCGGCGGGAGGGCCGGAGAGACCCAGTACTTC
V gene: TRBV7-2; D gene: TRBD1; J gene: TRBJ1-6; clone size: once; CDR3 protein: CASSLGPPGGPPLHF; CDR3 DNA: TGTGCCAGCAGCTTGGGCCCCCCAGGGGGCCCACCCCTCCACTTT
V gene: TRBV4-2; D gene: TRBD2; J gene: TRBJ2-3; clone size: -; CDR3 protein: CASSAGREDTQYF; CDR3 DNA: TGTGCCAGCAGCGCTGGGAGGGAAGATACGCAGTATTTT
V gene: TRBV28; D gene: -; J gene: TRBJ2-3; clone size: -; CDR3 protein: CASSFGGRGTDTQYF; CDR3 DNA: TGTGCCAGCAGTTTCGGAGGTCGGGGCACAGATACGCAGTATTTT
V gene: TRBV7-8; D gene: TRBD2; J gene: TRBJ2-1; clone size: few; CDR3 protein: CASSSPGLAENNEQFF; CDR3 DNA: TGTGCCAGCAGCTCCCCGGGACTAGCGGAAAACAATGAGCAGTTCTTC
V gene: TRBV19; D gene: TRBD2; J gene: TRBJ2-7; clone size: -; CDR3 protein: CAFTARRLDTGRAPYEQYF; CDR3 DNA: TGTGCCTTTACCGCGAGGAGACTAGACACCGGGAGGGCTCCCTACGAGCAGTACTTC
V gene: TRBV5-6; D gene: -; J gene: TRBJ1-1; clone size: -; CDR3 protein: CASSPLLNVLNTEAFF; CDR3 DNA: TGTGCCAGCAGCCCACTACTCAACGTCCTAAACACTGAAGCTTTCTTT
V gene: TRBV29-1; D gene: TRBD1; J gene: TRBJ2-7; clone size: -; CDR3 protein: CSAYYRGRYEQYF; CDR3 DNA: TGCAGCGCCTACTACAGGGGTAGGTACGAGCAGTACTTC
V gene: TRBV6-5; D gene: TRBD1; J gene: TRBJ1-4; clone size: -; CDR3 protein: CASSQQGRTNEKLFF; CDR3 DNA: TGTGCCAGCAGCCAACAGGGGCGGACTAATGAAAAACTGTTTTTT
V gene: TRBV27; D gene: -; J gene: TRBJ2-7; clone size: -; CDR3 protein: CASSPSGGPSGVSYEQYF; CDR3 DNA: TGTGCCAGCAGTCCCTCAGGGGGCCCTAGCGGTGTCTCCTACGAGCAGTACTTC
V gene: TRBV9; D gene: TRBD1; J gene: TRBJ1-6; clone size: -; CDR3 protein: CASSQGAQGSPLHF; CDR3 DNA: TGTGCCAGCAGCCAGGGGGCGCAGGGTTCACCCCTCCACTTT